This T cell receptor (beta chain) was retrieved from a study of T cell repertoires in cytomegalovirus infection. Study information: Indicated by public TCR beta signatures were CMV infection and matching HLA type.

TCRdb ran MiXCR on the reads and lists one entry per CDR3 protein. The sample carries around 550,000 distinct CDR3 sequences, 26% recorded once. The CDR3 has 15 amino acids. Trimming pared 5 bases from V and 4 bases from J, leaving 17 bases between. Germline CDR1 is SEHNR and CDR2 is FQNEAQ (reference sequence). The study, taken as a whole, reports: HLA-C-restricted CMV clonotypes gave the most frequent clonotype in two of eight donors. Using cumulative public TCR beta family frequency, the authors identified those who carried CMV together with the relevant HLA.

In its sample, this clonotype was seen a few times. The antigen remains undetermined. The V call is TRBV7-9, the J call TRBJ2-5; D is unclear. Sequenced material: PBMCs. The receptor comes from a human donor in good health (CMV status not recorded). Some clones in this sample may be carry-over from other donors' samples. This chain's CDR3 is CASSTAGAWRETQYF. CDR3 in DNA: TGTGCCAGCAGCACCGCAGGAGCCTGGCGAGAGACCCAGTACTTC.